The 28 T cell receptor beta chains given below trace back to one sample, sequenced in a study of cytomegalovirus exposure and HLA in healthy donors. The PCR was carried out with 60 Vbeta primers and 13 Jbeta primers. Clones were read by immunoSEQ multiplex PCR, and TCRdb kept only the in-frame ones, dropping some. Seen here are about 230,000 clones, over 75% observed once, and the top ten hold more than 0.45%. Sequencing was performed on PBMCs. All receptors come from a boy aged 5-17 years in good health and CMV-seronegative.

The chain employs TRBV19 and TRBJ1-1; 8 bases map to TRBD1. There are 15 residues in the CDR3. Looked up from germline, CDR1 is LNHDA and CDR2 is SQIVND (reference sequence). With 6 bases clipped from V and 4 bases from J, the junction kept 10 bases outside the gene matches. This CDR3 is CASRRARTGTTEAFF. CDR3 sequence (DNA): TGTGCCAGTAGGAGGGCTCGGACAGGGACCACTGAAGCTTTCTTT. Drawing the rest from reference TRBV19 and TRBJ1-1, the complete variable domain is DGGITQSPKYLFRKEGQNVTLSCEQNLNHDAMYWYRQDPGQGLRLIYYSQIVNDFQKGDIAEGYSVSREKKESFPLTVTSAQKNPTAFYLCASRRARTGTTEAFFGQGTRLTVV.

The count of this clone is one. V usage is TRBV2 and J usage is TRBJ1-5; a weak D match, TRBD1 (5 bases). Germline V CDR1 and CDR2: SNHLY, FYNNEI. Between the trimmed V and J ends, which lost 0 bases and 4 bases, there was a span of 13 bases. This CDR3 comprises 16 residues. The CDR3 loop reads CASSEAGAGCNQPQHF. In DNA, the CDR3 is TGTGCCAGCAGTGAAGCAGGGGCAGGGTGTAATCAGCCCCAGCATTTT.

The chain has TRBV7-2 and TRBJ1-1, with no clear D. V gave up 3 bases and J gave up 7 bases, with 18 bases separating them. CDR3 length: 15 residues. Germline values: CDR1 SGHTA, CDR2 FQGNSA. The CDR3 DNA reads as TGTGCCAGCAGCTTCGGAGGACGGACTAAAATTGAAGCTTTCTTT. It is translated as CASSFGGRTKIEAFF. Filled out from reference TRBV7-2 and TRBJ1-1, the complete variable domain reads GAGVSQSPSNKVTEKGKDVELRCDPISGHTALYWYRQSLGQGLEFLIYFQGNSAPDKSGLPSDRFSAERTGGSVSTLTIQRTQQEDSAVYLCASSFGGRTKIEAFFGQGTRLTVV.

This chain links TRBV7-9 with TRBJ1-3, with 9 bases matching TRBD1. J gave up 5 bases and V 1 base, and 9 bases lay outside the gene matches. This CDR3 comprises 17 residues. Germline assignment: CDR1 SEHNR and CDR2 FQNEAQ (reference sequence). The CDR3 is CASSLGGQGYVRNTIYF. In DNA, the CDR3 is TGTGCCAGCAGCTTAGGGGGACAGGGATACGTCCGAAACACCATATATTTT.

The chain carries TRBV19 and TRBJ1-2; 11 nucleotides agree with TRBD1. This CDR3 has 14 amino acids. The V and J ends lost 4 bases and 3 bases, in that order; junction bases with no gene match: 1. Germline V CDR1 and CDR2: LNHDA, SQIVND (reference sequence). In DNA, the CDR3 is TGTGCCAGTAGTAGGGACAGGGGGTACTATGGCTACACCTTC. The encoded protein is CASSRDRGYYGYTF.

The chain recombines TRBV2 with TRBJ1-1; D gene uncertain. V lost 4 bases and J lost 2, with 8 bases in between. The germline CDR1 and CDR2 sequences are SNHLY and FYNNEI. This CDR3 contains 13 residues. The chain's CDR3 is CASSVWANTEAFF. The DNA for the CDR3 is TGTGCCAGCAGTGTTTGGGCAAACACTGAAGCTTTCTTT. The full variable domain, with the rest looked up from reference TRBV2 and TRBJ1-1, is EPEVTQTPSHQVTQMGQEVILRCVPISNHLYFYWYRQILGQKVEFLVSFYNNEISEKSEIFDDQFSVERPDGSNFTLKIRSTKLEDSAMYFCASSVWANTEAFFGQGTRLTVV.

V usage is TRBV6-4 and J usage is TRBJ2-3; 10 bases line up with TRBD2. The CDR3 is 14 amino acids. Germline lookup yields CDR1 MRHNA and CDR2 SNTAGT. Trimming at V came to 3 bases and at J to 4 bases, leaving 1 base not matched to a gene. The CDR3 protein is CASSESGGADTQYF. As DNA, the CDR3 is TGTGCCAGCAGTGAAAGCGGGGGGGCAGATACGCAGTATTTT.

This chain uses TRBV29-1 with TRBJ2-5; no clear D. Between the trimmed V and J ends, which lost 7 bases and 5 bases, there was a span of 5 bases. From germline, CDR1 is SQVTM and CDR2 ANQGSEA. The CDR3 sequence is 9 residues long. The CDR3 DNA follows: TGCAGCGCCGGGGAGACCCAGTACTTC. Its translation is CSAGETQYF.

This clone occurred a few times. The chain employs TRBV19 and TRBJ1-1; TRBD1 might be the D (6 bases). The germline V and J ends were trimmed by 6 bases and 1 base, with 12 bases remaining between them. Germline loops: CDR1 LNHDA, CDR2 SQIVND (reference sequence). The CDR3 consists of 14 residues. The CDR3 reads CASRKWGPNTEAFF. The CDR3 coding sequence is TGTGCCAGTAGGAAATGGGGGCCGAACACTGAAGCTTTCTTT. Using reference TRBV19 and TRBJ1-1 for the parts outside the CDR3, the full variable domain is DGGITQSPKYLFRKEGQNVTLSCEQNLNHDAMYWYRQDPGQGLRLIYYSQIVNDFQKGDIAEGYSVSREKKESFPLTVTSAQKNPTAFYLCASRKWGPNTEAFFGQGTRLTVV.

The chain uses TRBV16 and TRBJ1-4; no clear D gene. Germline V lookup: CDR1 KGHSY, CDR2 FQNENV. CDR3 length: 16 residues. Trimming took off 4 bases at V and 3 bases at J, with 15 bases between the two ends. CDR3 amino acids: CASSLLLADSNEKLFF. The CDR3 DNA sequence: TGTGCCAGCAGCCTCCTTTTGGCAGACTCTAATGAAAAACTGTTTTTT.

This clone showed up just a few times. The chain recombines TRBV6-5 with TRBJ1-5; D perhaps matches TRBD1 (5 bases). With 5 bases removed from V and 6 bases from J, the gap between germline ends came to 11 bases. The CDR3 is 13 amino acids. CDR1 is MNHEY and CDR2 is SVGAGI in the germline V gene. The CDR3 here is CASSTGGRQPQHF. For the CDR3, the DNA is TGTGCCAGCAGTACCGGGGGACGTCAGCCCCAGCATTTT.

The chain is built from TRBV19 and TRBJ1-5; 8 nucleotides align to TRBD1. V was clipped by 5 bases and J by 6 bases; unmatched bases: 9. The length of the CDR3 is 15 residues. Germline V CDR1 and CDR2: LNHDA, SQIVND (reference sequence). The CDR3 is CASSPGQGETQPQHF. In DNA form, the CDR3 reads TGTGCCAGTAGTCCTGGACAGGGCGAGACTCAGCCCCAGCATTTT.

There are a few counts of this clone. V and J are TRBV19 and TRBJ1-2; possible D gene TRBD1, 5 bases. The germline V gene encodes CDR1 LNHDA and CDR2 SQIVND (reference sequence). The CDR3 spans 13 residues. Trimming pared 4 bases from V and 6 bases from J, leaving 12 bases between. CDR3 sequence reads: CASSTDIGDGYTF. CDR3 nucleotide sequence: TGTGCCAGTAGTACGGACATTGGGGATGGCTACACCTTC.

This chain connects TRBV28 to TRBJ1-1; D gene unclear. The CDR3 has 12 amino acids. V lost 5 bases and J 3 bases, leaving 7 bases between the germline ends. Per the germline V gene, CDR1 is MDHEN and CDR2 is SYDVKM. The CDR3 DNA is TGTGCCAGCAGTCCGGTCCACACTGAAGCTTTCTTT. Residues: CASSPVHTEAFF.

This clone was seen only once. Other nucleotide sequences from this sample produce the same CDR3. The chain carries TRBV29-1 and TRBJ1-1; the match to TRBD1 covers 8 bases. Germline V gene sequence: CDR1 SQVTM, CDR2 ANQGSEA. V trimming: 4 bases; J trimming: 0 bases; junction bases outside the gene matches: 1. CDR3 length: 13 amino acids. CDR3 nucleotides: TGCAGCGTTGGGACAGGGATGAACACTGAAGCTTTCTTT. Amino acids: CSVGTGMNTEAFF.

This chain connects TRBV7-9 to TRBJ1-1; 7 bases align to TRBD1. The CDR3 totals 14 residues. Germline V gene lookup returns CDR1 SEHNR and CDR2 FQNEAQ (reference sequence). V lost 5 bases, J lost 4 bases, and 7 bases stayed unmatched. CDR3 sequence: CASSTNTGATEAFF. The CDR3 DNA reads as TGTGCCAGCAGCACGAACACAGGGGCCACTGAAGCTTTCTTT.

This clone was observed a single time. The V gene is TRBV4-1, the J gene TRBJ2-6; D is perhaps TRBD1 (5 bases). V was trimmed by 3 bases and J by 2 bases, leaving 11 bases between them. Germline V gives CDR1 MGHRA, CDR2 YSYEKL. The CDR3 totals 16 residues. The CDR3 nucleotides are TGCGCCAGCAGCCAGGCCTACAGGACTGGGGCCAACGTCCTGACTTTC. Amino acid sequence: CASSQAYRTGANVLTF.

The chain has TRBV11-3 and TRBJ1-1, with 7 bases identical to TRBD1. V was pared by 1 base and J by 4 bases, with 12 bases of the junction left unmatched. Germline CDR1 is SGHNT and CDR2 is YENEEA. The CDR3 has 17 amino acids. The CDR3 loop is CASSLVWQPQGGTEAFF. The DNA of the CDR3 is TGTGCCAGCAGCTTAGTTTGGCAGCCCCAGGGGGGCACTGAAGCTTTCTTT.

The V and J genes are TRBV30 and TRBJ2-1, with 9 bases lining up with TRBD2. The CDR3 covers 14 residues. J was trimmed by 8 bases and V by 4 bases; bases with no gene match: 9. Germline V gene sequence: CDR1 GTSNPN, CDR2 SVGIG (reference sequence). The CDR3 loop is CAWTAGGNFDEQFF. CDR3 coding DNA: TGTGCCTGGACCGCGGGGGGGAATTTCGATGAGCAGTTCTTC.

The CDR3, as DNA: TGTGCCAGCTCAGCAGGGGCCAATCAGCCCCAGCATTTT. Amino acids: CASSAGANQPQHF. The genes are TRBV18 and TRBJ1-5, with D maybe TRBD1 (6 bases). From germline, CDR1 is KGHSH and CDR2 LQKENI. Between the trimmed V and J ends, which lost 5 bases and 3 bases, there was a span of 8 bases. This CDR3 comprises 13 residues.

A few counts support this clone. The chain joins TRBV29-1 to TRBJ2-7; possibly TRBD1 for D (5 bases). This CDR3 is built from 13 residues. Germline V CDR1 and CDR2: SQVTM, ANQGSEA. Trimming shortened V by 4 bases and J by 0 bases, and 10 bases separated the two germline ends. In nucleotides, the CDR3 is TGCAGCGTTGGTTTGGGGCCCTCCTACGAGCAGTACTTC. This gives the protein CSVGLGPSYEQYF.

V gene TRBV30 combines with J gene TRBJ2-1, with D possibly matching TRBD2 (5 bases). Trimming cost V 4 bases and J 9 bases, with 22 bases left between them. Looked up from germline, CDR1 is GTSNPN and CDR2 is SVGIG (reference sequence). CDR3 length: 15 amino acids. The CDR3 reads CAWTWASSLWSEQFF. The CDR3 DNA sequence: TGTGCCTGGACTTGGGCTAGCTCACTTTGGAGTGAGCAGTTCTTC.

The V and J genes are TRBV29-1 and TRBJ2-5; the D is unclear. CDR1 and CDR2 from the germline V gene are SQVTM and ANQGSEA. The CDR3 totals 12 residues. V was clipped by 8 bases and J by 0 bases, with 10 bases between them. CDR3 DNA sequence: TGCAGCATGGGCCATTACCAAGAGACCCAGTACTTC. Translating gives CSMGHYQETQYF.

The chain links TRBV5-6 to TRBJ2-5; 10 nucleotides agree with TRBD1. CDR1 is SGHDT and CDR2 is YYEEEE in the germline V gene. The CDR3 has 14 amino acids. V shed 4 bases, J shed 5 bases, and the junction held 5 bases outside the gene matches. CDR3 nucleotide sequence: TGTGCCAGCAGCCCGACAGGGGGCGAGGAGACCCAGTACTTC. This codes for CASSPTGGEETQYF.

The chain carries TRBV27 and TRBJ2-7; perhaps TRBD2 as D (5 bases). V gave up 3 bases and J gave up 3 bases, with 15 bases separating them. The CDR3 is 15 amino acids. Germline values: CDR1 MNHEY, CDR2 SMNVEV (reference sequence). CDR3 loop: CASSLTEGRLYEQYF. The CDR3 region has the DNA TGTGCCAGCAGTTTGACGGAAGGGAGACTCTACGAGCAGTACTTC.

The chain uses TRBV11-2 and TRBJ1-3, with D unclear. In germline, CDR1 is SGHAT, CDR2 FQNNGV. The CDR3 length is 16 residues. The V gene lost 5 bases and the J gene lost 0 bases, with 14 bases spanning the gap. CDR3 sequence (DNA): TGTGCCAGCAGCCGCCAGTTAGACTACTCTGGAAACACCATATATTTT. This sequence encodes CASSRQLDYSGNTIYF.

The J gene is TRBJ1-1, the V gene TRBV6-6; possible D gene TRBD1, 6 bases. Deletions cut 7 bases from V and 3 bases from J, with 15 bases between. Germline CDR1 is MNHNY and CDR2 is SVGAGI (reference sequence). CDR3 length: 14 amino acids. This chain's CDR3 is CASTLWAGDTEAFF. CDR3 DNA: TGTGCCAGCACCCTCTGGGCAGGGGACACTGAAGCTTTCTTT.

The chain couples TRBV12-5 to TRBJ2-6; no reliable D call. The CDR3 loop spans 17 amino acids. Germline V lookup: CDR1 LGHNT, CDR2 FRNRAP. Trimming removed 2 bases at V and 2 bases at J, with 13 bases between. CDR3 nucleotides: TGTGCTAGTGGTTTGACCCCAATGGTAGCTGGGGCCAACGTCCTGACTTTC. It yields the protein CASGLTPMVAGANVLTF. The variable domain in full, with the rest retrieved from reference TRBV12-5 and TRBJ2-6, is DARVTQTPRHKVTEMGQEVTMRCQPILGHNTVFWYRQTMMQGLELLAYFRNRAPLDDSGMPKDRFSAEMPDATLATLKIQPSEPRDSAVYFCASGLTPMVAGANVLTFGAGSRLTVL.